This TCR beta chain was profiled in a study of blood T cell repertoires in COVID-19. The overall study: Samples of COVID-19 (acute and convalescent) were obtained from the United States, Italy and Spain. T cells, B-cell-depleted T cells, or PBMCs supplied cDNA or gDNA.

Authors' methods: Amplification from reference gene primers served as the basis for estimated nucleated cell counts. Method: immunoSEQ multiplex PCR; TCRdb's copy keeps in-frame clones and lacks some. V and J calls plus clone size are reproduced from that table; the DNA served to infer D and trimming. Of about 120,000 clones listed, 75% to 90% were seen once; the top ten hold around 4.5%. Only one count was recorded for this clone. CDR1 is SGHTA and CDR2 is FQGNSA in the germline V gene. Trimming took 5 bases from V and 6 from J, leaving 10 bases between them. The CDR3 spans 12 residues. The rearrangement links TRBV7-2 to TRBJ1-2; TRBD1 is a possible D gene (5 bases). Sample: peripheral blood. This receptor was obtained from a woman aged 50 to 60 with acute or convalescent COVID-19. CDR3 protein: CASSTRGDGYTF. The CDR3 DNA sequence: TGTGCCAGCAGCACCCGGGGGGATGGCTACACCTTC.